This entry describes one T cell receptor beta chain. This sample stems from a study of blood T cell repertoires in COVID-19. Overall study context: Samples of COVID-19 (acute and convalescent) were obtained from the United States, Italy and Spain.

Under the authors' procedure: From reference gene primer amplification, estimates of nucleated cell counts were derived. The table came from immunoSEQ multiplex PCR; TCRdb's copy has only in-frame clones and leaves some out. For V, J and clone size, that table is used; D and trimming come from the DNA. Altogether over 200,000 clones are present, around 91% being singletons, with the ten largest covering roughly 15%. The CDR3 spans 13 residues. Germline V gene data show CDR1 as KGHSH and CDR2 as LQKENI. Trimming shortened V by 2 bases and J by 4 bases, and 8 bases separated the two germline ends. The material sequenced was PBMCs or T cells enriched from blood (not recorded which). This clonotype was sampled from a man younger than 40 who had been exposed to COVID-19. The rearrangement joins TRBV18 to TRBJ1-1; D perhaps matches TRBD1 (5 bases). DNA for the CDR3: TGTGCCAGCTCACCAGGGCAGGGCACTGAAGCTTTCTTT. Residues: CASSPGQGTEAFF.